These 14 T cell receptor beta chains originate from one sample sequenced in a study of T cell repertoires in aging, cancer and after chemotherapy. Amplification of TCR beta used genomic DNA extracted from peripheral blood. Rearranged V-D-J TRB sequences were amplified with a mixed TRB-A/B primer pool. One entry per CDR3 protein, called by TCRdb with MiXCR from the multiplex PCR reads. Altogether about 10,000 distinct CDR3 sequences are present, 30% to 40% being singletons, with the ten largest covering approximately 3.4%. The sequencing sample was made of blood. These receptors were obtained from a human donor in good health.

The V and J genes are TRBV10-3 and TRBJ2-1; the D is unclear. Per germline, CDR1 ENHRY and CDR2 SYGVKD. The CDR3 length is 14 residues. V lost 8 bases and J 8 bases, leaving 19 bases between the germline ends. The CDR3 DNA follows: TGTGCCATCGGTTACGATAGCTCCTTGGATGAGCAGTTCTTC. This translates into CAIGYDSSLDEQFF.

V gene TRBV7-2 combines with J gene TRBJ2-1; D uncertain. Trimming took off 5 bases at V and 7 bases at J, with 9 bases between the two ends. CDR1 SGHTA and CDR2 FQGNSA come from the germline V gene. The CDR3 has 12 residues. The CDR3, as DNA: TGTGCCAGCAGCATAAGTATGAATGAGCAGTTCTTC. Its protein product is CASSISMNEQFF. The whole variable domain, filled in from reference TRBV7-2 and TRBJ2-1, reads GAGVSQSPSNKVTEKGKDVELRCDPISGHTALYWYRQSLGQGLEFLIYFQGNSAPDKSGLPSDRFSAERTGGSVSTLTIQRTQQEDSAVYLCASSISMNEQFFGPGTRLTVL.

V gene TRBV20-1 combines with J gene TRBJ1-2; unclear D gene. The CDR3 extends over 16 amino acids. The V and J ends lost 0 bases and 4 bases respectively, with 18 bases between them. In germline, CDR1 is DFQATT, CDR2 SNEGSKA (reference sequence). The CDR3 loop reads CSARDRGEAWGYGYTF. CDR3 in DNA: TGCAGTGCTAGAGACCGGGGAGAGGCCTGGGGCTATGGCTACACCTTC.

This clonotype was counted a few times. In DNA, the CDR3 is TGTGCCTGGAGTCCGGGGACAGGCCGTCCGCAGTATTTT. It specifies CAWSPGTGRPQYF. The J gene is TRBJ2-3, the V gene TRBV30; 8 bases line up with TRBD1. The CDR3 contains 13 residues. Germline values: CDR1 GTSNPN, CDR2 SVGIG (reference sequence). J gave up 10 bases and V 2 bases, and 8 bases lay outside the gene matches.

This clonotype was observed a few times. The chain links TRBV27 to TRBJ1-6; 8 nucleotides match TRBD1. The CDR3 is 18 residues long. V dropped 2 bases and J dropped 8; count of bases not matched to a gene: 14. CDR1 is MNHEY and CDR2 is SMNVEV in the germline V gene (reference sequence). For the CDR3, the DNA is TGTGCCAGCAGTTTAAGGGCCTATGGGCAGGGGGCCTATTCACCCCTCCACTTT. Translation: CASSLRAYGQGAYSPLHF.

The chain employs TRBV5-4 and TRBJ2-5; the D call may be TRBD1 or TRBD2 (5 bases each). V lost 1 base and J 1 base, leaving 11 bases between the germline ends. The germline V gene has CDR1 SGHNT and CDR2 YYREEE (reference sequence). The CDR3 is 15 residues long. CDR3 DNA: TGTGCCAGCAGCTTGCGGAGTGGGGGCCAAGAGACCCAGTACTTC. Translation gives CASSLRSGGQETQYF.

The rearrangement links TRBV12-3 or TRBV12-4 to TRBJ2-5; 8 bases match TRBD2. The trim removed 0 bases at V and 9 bases at J, leaving 9 bases unmatched. The CDR3 has 15 amino acids. The DNA of the CDR3 is TGTGCCAGCAGTTTAGCCGGGGGGGGGATCATGGCCCAGTACTTC. As protein: CASSLAGGGIMAQYF.

This chain links TRBV6-2 or TRBV6-3 with TRBJ2-5; the D is unclear. Germline-derived CDR1 and CDR2 are MNHEY and SVGEGT. V was trimmed by 7 bases and J by 7 bases, leaving 13 bases between them. The CDR3 has 12 residues. The CDR3 sequence: CASTGGTWTQYF. The DNA for the CDR3 is TGTGCCAGCACCGGCGGTACTTGGACCCAGTACTTC.

The rearrangement uses TRBV5-5 and TRBJ1-3; D possibly corresponds to TRBD1 (6 bases). CDR3 length equals 18 residues. Trimming shortened V by 3 bases and J by 2 bases, and 21 bases separated the two germline ends. From germline, CDR1 is SGHKS and CDR2 YYEKEE (reference sequence). The CDR3 spells CASSWGQGIGMPGNTIYF. The DNA for the CDR3 is TGTGCCAGCAGCTGGGGGCAGGGGATAGGAATGCCTGGAAACACCATATATTTT.

This chain links TRBV4-3 with TRBJ2-2; D is uncertain. The CDR3 is 15 amino acids. V was clipped by 4 bases and J by 10 bases, with 19 bases between them. Looked up from germline, CDR1 is LGHNA and CDR2 is YSLEER. Here the CDR3 reads CASSPTFLQVPELFF. In DNA, the CDR3 is TGCGCCAGCAGCCCTACTTTCCTTCAGGTTCCGGAGCTGTTTTTT.

This clonotype is labeled medium-sized. V usage is TRBV7-6 and J usage is TRBJ2-7; the D gene is possibly TRBD1 (6 bases). The CDR3 length is 13 residues. CDR1 is SGHVS, CDR2 FNYEAQ, per germline. V lost 4 bases to trimming and J lost 3 bases, with 10 bases between them. The CDR3 nucleotides read TGTGCCAGCAGCTCAGGGGATGGCTACGAGCAGTACTTC. The encoded protein is CASSSGDGYEQYF.

The V call is TRBV6-5, the J call TRBJ2-2; 8 bases map to TRBD1. The CDR3 length is 14 residues. CDR1 MNHEY and CDR2 SVGAGI come from the germline V gene. The ends lost 6 bases at V and 3 bases at J; junction bases unmatched: 3. CDR3 sequence reads: CASSRGQYTGELFF. The CDR3 DNA reads TGTGCCAGCAGCAGGGGGCAGTACACCGGGGAGCTGTTTTTT.

The chain couples TRBV10-3 to TRBJ2-3; D uncertain. This CDR3 is built from 14 residues. Germline CDR1 and CDR2: ENHRY and SYGVKD. Trimming stripped 0 bases from V and 2 bases from J, with 6 bases between. In nucleotides, the CDR3 is TGTGCCATCAGTGAGTCCACCAACACAGATACGCAGTATTTT. As protein: CAISESTNTDTQYF.

V gene TRBV20-1 combines with J gene TRBJ1-6; TRBD1 aligns across 10 bases. With V trimmed by 0 bases and J by 11 bases, 4 bases remained unmatched. Per the germline V gene, CDR1 is DFQATT and CDR2 is SNEGSKA (reference sequence). This CDR3 is built from 14 residues. DNA of the CDR3: TGCAGTGCTAGAGAACCGGGACAGGGGACACCCCTCCACTTT. It specifies CSAREPGQGTPLHF.